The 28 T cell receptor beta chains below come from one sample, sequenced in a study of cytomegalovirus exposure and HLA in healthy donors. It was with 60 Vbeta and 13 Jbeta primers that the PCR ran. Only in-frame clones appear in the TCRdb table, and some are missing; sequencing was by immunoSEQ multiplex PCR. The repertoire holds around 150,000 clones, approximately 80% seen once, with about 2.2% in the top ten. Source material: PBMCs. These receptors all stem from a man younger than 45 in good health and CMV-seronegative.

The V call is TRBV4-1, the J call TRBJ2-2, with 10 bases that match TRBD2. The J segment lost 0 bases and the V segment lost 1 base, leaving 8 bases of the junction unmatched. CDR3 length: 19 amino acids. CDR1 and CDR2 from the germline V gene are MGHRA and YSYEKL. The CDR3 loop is CASSQVSPLAGANTGELFF. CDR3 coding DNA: TGCGCCAGCAGCCAAGTTTCCCCTCTAGCGGGGGCGAACACCGGGGAGCTGTTTTTT.

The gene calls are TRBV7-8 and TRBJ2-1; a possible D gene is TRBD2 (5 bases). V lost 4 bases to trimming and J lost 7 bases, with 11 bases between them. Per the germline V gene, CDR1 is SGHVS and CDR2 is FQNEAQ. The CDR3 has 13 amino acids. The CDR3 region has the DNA TGTGCCAGCAGCTCCGGGATGCCTAATGAGCAGTTCTTC. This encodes CASSSGMPNEQFF.

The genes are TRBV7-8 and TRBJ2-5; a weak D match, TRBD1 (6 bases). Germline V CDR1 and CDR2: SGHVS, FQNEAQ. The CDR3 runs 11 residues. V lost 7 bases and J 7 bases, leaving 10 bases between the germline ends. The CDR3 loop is CASTKGGTQYF. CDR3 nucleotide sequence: TGTGCCAGCACCAAAGGGGGGACCCAGTACTTC.

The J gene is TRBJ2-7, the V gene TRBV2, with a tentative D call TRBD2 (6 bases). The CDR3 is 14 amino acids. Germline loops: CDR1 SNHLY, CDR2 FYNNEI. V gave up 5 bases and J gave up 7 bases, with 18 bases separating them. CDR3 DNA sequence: TGTGCCAGCAGTATACAGACGCGGGGAGTGGAGCAGTACTTC. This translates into CASSIQTRGVEQYF.

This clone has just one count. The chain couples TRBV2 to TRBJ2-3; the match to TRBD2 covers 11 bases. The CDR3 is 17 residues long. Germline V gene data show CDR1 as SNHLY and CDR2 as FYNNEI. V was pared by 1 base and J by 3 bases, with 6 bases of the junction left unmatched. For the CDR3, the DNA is TGTGCCAGCAGTGAAGGCCTGACTAGCGGGGTTACAGATACGCAGTATTTT. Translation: CASSEGLTSGVTDTQYF.

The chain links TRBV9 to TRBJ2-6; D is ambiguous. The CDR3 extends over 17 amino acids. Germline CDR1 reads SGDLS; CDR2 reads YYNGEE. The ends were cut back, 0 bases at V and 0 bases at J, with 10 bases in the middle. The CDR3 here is CASSVDGKSSGANVLTF. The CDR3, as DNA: TGTGCCAGCAGCGTAGATGGCAAAAGCTCTGGGGCCAACGTCCTGACTTTC.

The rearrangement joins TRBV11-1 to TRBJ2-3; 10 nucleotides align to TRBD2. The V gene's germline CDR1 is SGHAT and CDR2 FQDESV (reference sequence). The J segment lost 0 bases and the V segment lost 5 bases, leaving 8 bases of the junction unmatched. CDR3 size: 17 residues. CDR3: CASSDYQTSGSTDTQYF. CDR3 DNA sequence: TGTGCCAGCAGCGATTATCAGACTAGCGGGAGCACAGATACGCAGTATTTT.

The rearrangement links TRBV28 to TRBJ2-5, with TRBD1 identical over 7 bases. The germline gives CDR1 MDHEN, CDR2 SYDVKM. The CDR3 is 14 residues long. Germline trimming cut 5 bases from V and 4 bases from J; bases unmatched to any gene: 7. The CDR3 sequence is CASSLPGGVETQYF. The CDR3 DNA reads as TGTGCCAGCAGTCTACCAGGGGGAGTAGAGACCCAGTACTTC.

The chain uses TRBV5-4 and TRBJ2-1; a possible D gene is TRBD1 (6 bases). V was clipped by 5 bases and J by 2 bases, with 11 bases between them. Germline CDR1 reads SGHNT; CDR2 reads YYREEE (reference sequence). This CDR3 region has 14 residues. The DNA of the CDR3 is TGTGCCAGCAGTGAAGGGGGTCCCTACAATGAGCAGTTCTTC. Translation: CASSEGGPYNEQFF.

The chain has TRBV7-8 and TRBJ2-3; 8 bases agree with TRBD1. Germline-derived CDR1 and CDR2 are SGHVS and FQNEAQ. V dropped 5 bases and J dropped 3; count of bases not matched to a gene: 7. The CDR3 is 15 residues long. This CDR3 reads CASSPGQGWTDTQYF. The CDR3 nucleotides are TGTGCCAGCAGCCCCGGACAGGGATGGACAGATACGCAGTATTTT.

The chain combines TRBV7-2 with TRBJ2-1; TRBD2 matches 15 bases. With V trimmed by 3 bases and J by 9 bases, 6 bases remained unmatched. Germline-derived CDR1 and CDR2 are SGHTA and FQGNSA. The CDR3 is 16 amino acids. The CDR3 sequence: CASSFAGTSGRREQFF. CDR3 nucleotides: TGTGCCAGCAGCTTCGCCGGGACTAGCGGGAGGCGTGAGCAGTTCTTC.

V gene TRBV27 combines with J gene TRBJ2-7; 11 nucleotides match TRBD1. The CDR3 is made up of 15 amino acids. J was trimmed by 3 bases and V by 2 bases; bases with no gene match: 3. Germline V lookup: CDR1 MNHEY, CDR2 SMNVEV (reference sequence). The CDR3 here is CASSLGTGGFYEQYF. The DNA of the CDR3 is TGTGCCAGCAGTTTAGGGACAGGGGGATTCTACGAGCAGTACTTC.

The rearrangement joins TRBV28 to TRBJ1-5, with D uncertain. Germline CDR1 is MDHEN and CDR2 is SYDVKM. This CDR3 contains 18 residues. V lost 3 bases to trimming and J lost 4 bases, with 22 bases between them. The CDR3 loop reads CASSFFPPGTVTNQPQHF. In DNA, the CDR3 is TGTGCCAGCAGTTTTTTTCCCCCTGGAACAGTTACGAATCAGCCCCAGCATTTT.

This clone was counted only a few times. In DNA form, the CDR3 reads TGTGCCAGCAGCCGGGGAGATGGGCGGGAGCAGTTCTTC. It specifies CASSRGDGREQFF. The chain recombines TRBV5-8 with TRBJ2-1; a weak D match, TRBD2 (5 bases). V lost 4 bases, J lost 10 bases, and 15 bases lay in between. The germline CDR1 and CDR2 sequences are SGHTS and YDEGEE. This CDR3 contains 13 residues.

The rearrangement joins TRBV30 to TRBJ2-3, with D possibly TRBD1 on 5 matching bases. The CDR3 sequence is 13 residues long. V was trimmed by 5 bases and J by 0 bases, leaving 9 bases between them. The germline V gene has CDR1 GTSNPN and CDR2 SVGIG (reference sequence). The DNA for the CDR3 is TGTGCCTGGTTAGGGGTTAGCACAGATACGCAGTATTTT. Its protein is CAWLGVSTDTQYF.

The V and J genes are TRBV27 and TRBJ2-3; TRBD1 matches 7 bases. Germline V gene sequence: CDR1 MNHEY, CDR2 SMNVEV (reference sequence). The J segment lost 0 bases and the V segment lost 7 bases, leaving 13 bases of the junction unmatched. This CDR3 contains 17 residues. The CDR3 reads CASTALRGTASTDTQYF. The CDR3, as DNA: TGTGCCAGCACCGCGCTAAGAGGGACAGCTAGCACAGATACGCAGTATTTT.

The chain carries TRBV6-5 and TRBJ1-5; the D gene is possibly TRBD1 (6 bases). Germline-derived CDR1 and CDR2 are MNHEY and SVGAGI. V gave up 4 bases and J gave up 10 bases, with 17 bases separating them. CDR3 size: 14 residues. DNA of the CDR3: TGTGCCAGCAGTTCCCGACCTACCAGGGGACCCCAGCATTTT. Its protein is CASSSRPTRGPQHF.

CDR3: CASSWTGPAGELFF. The CDR3 nucleotides are TGTGCCAGCAGCTGGACAGGGCCTGCCGGGGAGCTGTTTTTT. The chain joins TRBV7-9 to TRBJ2-2, with 8 bases lining up with TRBD1. Trimming cost V 4 bases and J 6 bases; bases outside gene matches: 4. Germline CDR1 SEHNR, CDR2 FQNEAQ (reference sequence). This CDR3 region has 14 residues.

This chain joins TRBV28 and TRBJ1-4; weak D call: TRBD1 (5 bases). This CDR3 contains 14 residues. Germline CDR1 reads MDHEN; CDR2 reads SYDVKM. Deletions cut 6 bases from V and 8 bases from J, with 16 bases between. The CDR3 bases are TGTGCCAGCAGCGACGGGGGTGAAGGGGAAAAACTGTTTTTT. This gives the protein CASSDGGEGEKLFF.

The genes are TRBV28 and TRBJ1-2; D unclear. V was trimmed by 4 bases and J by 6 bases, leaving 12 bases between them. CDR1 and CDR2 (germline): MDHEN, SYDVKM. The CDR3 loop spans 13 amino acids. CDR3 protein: CASSSSSPNGYTF. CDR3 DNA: TGTGCCAGCAGTTCCTCATCACCTAATGGCTACACCTTC.

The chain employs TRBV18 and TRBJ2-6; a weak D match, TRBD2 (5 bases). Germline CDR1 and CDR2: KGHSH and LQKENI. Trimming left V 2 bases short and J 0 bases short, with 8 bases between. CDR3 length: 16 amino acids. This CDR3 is CASSPIASSGANVLTF. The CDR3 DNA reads TGTGCCAGCTCACCAATAGCGAGCTCTGGGGCCAACGTCCTGACTTTC.

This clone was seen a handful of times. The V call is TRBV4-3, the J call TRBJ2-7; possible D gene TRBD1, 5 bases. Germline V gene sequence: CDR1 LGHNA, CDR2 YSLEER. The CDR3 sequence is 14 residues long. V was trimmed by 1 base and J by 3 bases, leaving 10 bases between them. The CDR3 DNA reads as TGCGCCAGCAGCCAAGGATTAGGGGACTACGAGCAGTACTTC. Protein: CASSQGLGDYEQYF.

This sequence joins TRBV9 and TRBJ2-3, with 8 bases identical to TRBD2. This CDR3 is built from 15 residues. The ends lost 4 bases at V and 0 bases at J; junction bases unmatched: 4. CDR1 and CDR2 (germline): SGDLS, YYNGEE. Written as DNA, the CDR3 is TGTGCCAGCAGCCCAATAGCGGGGAGCACAGATACGCAGTATTTT. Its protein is CASSPIAGSTDTQYF.

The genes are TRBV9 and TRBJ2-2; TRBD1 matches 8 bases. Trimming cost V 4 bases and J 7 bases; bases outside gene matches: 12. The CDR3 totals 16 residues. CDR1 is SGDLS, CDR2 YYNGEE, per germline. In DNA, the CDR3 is TGTGCCAGCAGCCCAGGGGGCGGGAACTTGAACGGGGAGCTGTTTTTT. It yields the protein CASSPGGGNLNGELFF. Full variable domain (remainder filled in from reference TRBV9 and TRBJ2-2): DSGVTQTPKHLITATGQRVTLRCSPRSGDLSVYWYQQSLDQGLQFLIQYYNGEERAKGNILERFSAQQFPDLHSELNLSSLELGDSALYFCASSPGGGNLNGELFFGEGSRLTVL.

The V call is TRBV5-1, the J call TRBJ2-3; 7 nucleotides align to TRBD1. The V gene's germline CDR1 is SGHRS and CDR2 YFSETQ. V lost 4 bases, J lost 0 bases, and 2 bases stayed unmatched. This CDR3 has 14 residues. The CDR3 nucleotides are TGCGCCAGCAGCCGACAGGGAAGCACAGATACGCAGTATTTT. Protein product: CASSRQGSTDTQYF.

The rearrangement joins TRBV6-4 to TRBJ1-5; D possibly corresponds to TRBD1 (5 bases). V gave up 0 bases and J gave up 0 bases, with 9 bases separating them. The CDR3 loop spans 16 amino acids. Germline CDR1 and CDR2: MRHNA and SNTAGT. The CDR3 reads CASSDSGRHSNQPQHF. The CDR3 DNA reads TGTGCCAGCAGTGACTCGGGGCGACATAGCAATCAGCCCCAGCATTTT.

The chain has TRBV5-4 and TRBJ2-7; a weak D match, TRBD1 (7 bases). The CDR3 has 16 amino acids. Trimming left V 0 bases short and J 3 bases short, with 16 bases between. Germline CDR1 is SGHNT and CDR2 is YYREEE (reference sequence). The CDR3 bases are TGTGCCAGCAGCTTGGTGGGGGGACAGTTGAACTACGAGCAGTACTTC. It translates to CASSLVGGQLNYEQYF.

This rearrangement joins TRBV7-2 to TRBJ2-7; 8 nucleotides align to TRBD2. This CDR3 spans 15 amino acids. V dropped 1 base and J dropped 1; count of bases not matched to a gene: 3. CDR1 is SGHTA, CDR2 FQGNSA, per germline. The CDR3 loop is CASSLVLAGSYEQYF. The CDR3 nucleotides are TGTGCCAGCAGCTTAGTCCTAGCGGGTTCCTACGAGCAGTACTTC.